These T cell receptor beta chains were read from a single sample in a study of cytomegalovirus exposure and HLA in healthy donors. Method: immunoSEQ multiplex PCR; TCRdb's copy keeps in-frame clones and lacks some. This table has 100,000 to 130,000 clones, more than 65% appearing once. Sequencing input: PBMCs. These receptors all stem from a male donor in good health and CMV-seronegative. The CDR3 runs from the conserved cysteine through the conserved F or W. The D gene is left open where the match is weak. Rows give clone size only sometimes, using once, few, many, or a class for an expanded clone.

>TRBV4-1|TRBJ2-3|NA|TRBD2
CASSQLWGGLPPDTQYF
TGCGCCAGCAGCCAACTATGGGGGGGACTCCCTCCGGATACGCAGTATTTT
>TRBV7-7|TRBJ2-5|NA|TRBD2
CASSLGSGGQETQYF
TGTGCCAGCAGCTTAGGTAGCGGGGGCCAAGAGACCCAGTACTTC
>TRBV5-6|TRBJ2-7|NA|NA
CASSYVDSSYEQYF
TGTGCCAGCAGCTACGTAGACAGCTCCTACGAGCAGTACTTC
>TRBV29-1|TRBJ2-6|NA|NA
CSVHWGSSLSGANVLTF
TGCAGCGTCCACTGGGGCAGCAGCCTCTCTGGGGCCAACGTCCTGACTTTC
>TRBV5-1|TRBJ2-6|few|NA
CASSLSSAGANVLTF
TGCGCCAGCAGCTTAAGTTCGGCTGGGGCCAACGTCCTGACTTTC
>TRBV27|TRBJ2-1|NA|NA
CASRKDSINEQFF
TGTGCCAGCAGGAAGGACTCGATCAATGAGCAGTTCTTC
>TRBV5-1|TRBJ1-2|NA|TRBD1
CASSSGQGYINYGYTF
TGCGCCAGCAGCAGTGGACAGGGATACATTAACTATGGCTACACCTTC
>TRBV10-2|TRBJ2-1|few|NA
CASRRRGSYNEQFF
TGCGCCAGTCGTCGTAGGGGCTCCTACAATGAGCAGTTCTTC
>TRBV19|TRBJ2-1|few|NA
CASSTSNSPSEQFF
TGCGCCAGTAGTACCAGTAACAGCCCGAGTGAGCAGTTCTTC
>TRBV27|TRBJ1-3|NA|NA
CASIFVRGNTIYF
TGTGCCAGTATATTTGTGCGAGGAAACACCATATATTTT
>TRBV5-6|TRBJ1-2|NA|NA
CASSLANYGYTF
TGTGCCAGCAGCTTAGCCAACTATGGCTACACCTTC
>TRBV9|TRBJ1-1|NA|TRBD1
CASSAPGQGADTEAFF
TGTGCCAGCAGCGCTCCGGGACAGGGGGCTGACACTGAAGCTTTCTTT
>TRBV28|TRBJ2-7|few|NA
CASSLQYEQYF
TGTGCCAGCAGTTTACAATACGAGCAGTACTTC
>TRBV7-2|TRBJ2-7|NA|NA
CASSPGYEQYF
TGTGCCAGCAGCCCGGGATACGAGCAGTACTTC
>TRBV5-1|TRBJ1-2|NA|NA
CASSLFYLGNRESYGYTF
TGCGCCAGCAGCTTGTTTTACCTCGGGAACAGGGAGAGCTATGGCTACACCTTC